Included here is one T cell receptor (beta chain) sequence, with context. Trimming removed 0 bases from V and 5 bases from J; junction bases left unmatched: 4. The CDR3 spans 14 residues. Germline assignment: CDR1 SGDLS and CDR2 YYNGEE. TCRdb's table, derived via immunoSEQ multiplex PCR, lists solely in-frame clones and lacks some. The table has 11,000 or so clones, about 95% seen once. This record belongs to a study of T cell changes during pregnancy in multiple sclerosis. The genes are TRBV9 and TRBJ2-7; 8 bases are shared with TRBD2. The receptor's source is a female donor with multiple sclerosis, enrolled in a pregnancy study. The sequencing used CD4+ T cells from peripheral blood mononuclear cells, collected before pregnancy. The chain's CDR3 is CASSVAGGPDEQYF. The CDR3 coding sequence is TGTGCCAGCAGCGTAGCGGGGGGGCCGGACGAGCAGTACTTC.